This T cell receptor (beta chain) was profiled in a study of blood T cell repertoires in COVID-19. The overall study: Acute and convalescent COVID-19 specimens originated in the United States, Italy and Spain.

Individuals aged 18 to 89 years were recruited from around 22 US areas. Participant-given clinical history determined each cohort assignment. The CDR3 loop spans 15 amino acids. Germline V CDR1 and CDR2: LGHDT, YNNKEL (reference sequence). Between the trimmed V and J ends, which lost 1 base and 2 bases, there was a span of 11 bases. TCRdb's table, derived via immunoSEQ multiplex PCR, lists solely in-frame clones and lacks some. The table records about 370,000 clones, more than 80% of them present only once. The V and J genes are TRBV3-1 (or the pseudogene TRBV3-2) and TRBJ1-2; D is uncertain. Sequenced: PBMCs or T cells enriched from blood (not recorded which). The receptor's source is a man between 18 and 35 years old who had recovered from COVID-19. The CDR3 is CASSQGYGENYGYTF. In nucleotides, the CDR3 is TGTGCCAGCAGCCAAGGATATGGAGAAAACTATGGCTACACCTTC.